This T cell receptor beta chain derives from a study of blood T cell repertoires in COVID-19. Whole-study context: Italy, Spain and the United States were the sources of the convalescent and acute COVID-19 samples. In each case, the material was cDNA or gDNA derived from T cells, B-cell-depleted T cells, or PBMCs.

Two negative PCRs, clearance, or symptom resolution were required of recovered Cohort 3 donors. Repertoires were generated with immunoSEQ multiplex PCR, while TCRdb's copy carries only in-frame clones and drops some. The table includes 250,000 to 350,000 clones, 75% to 90% detected once. Trimming pared 0 bases from V and 9 bases from J, leaving 9 bases between. The CDR3 consists of 13 residues. Germline V gene data show CDR1 as ENHRY and CDR2 as SYGVKD. The genes are TRBV10-3 and TRBJ2-4; D not certain. The sample comprised PBMCs or T cells enriched from blood (not recorded which). This TCR was sampled from a woman aged 50 to 65 who had recovered from COVID-19. CDR3 in amino acids: CAISESEESIQYF. The CDR3 DNA reads TGTGCCATCAGTGAGTCAGAGGAGAGCATTCAGTACTTC.